Each of the 20 T cell receptor beta chains below was sequenced from the same sample in a study of cytomegalovirus exposure and HLA in healthy donors (dated by TCRdb to between 2016 and 2019). The library relied on the immunoSEQ multiplex PCR assay. For the multiplex PCR, a mixture combining 60 forward primers for TCR Vbeta segments and 13 reverse primers for TCR Jbeta segments was used. The source is immuneACCESS, and TCRdb retained only in-frame sequences with V and J called. Part of the clones is not carried over; for the studies checked, unresolved V genes explain less than half of this, and the remainder is unexplained. The sample includes 160,000 or so clones, with nearly 80% observed a single time. The top ten constitute under 4% of the sample. The sequencing sample was made of PBMCs. These receptors originate from a middle-aged woman in good health and CMV-seronegative.

This rearrangement joins TRBV7-8 to TRBJ1-5; maybe TRBD1 (6 bases). V lost 3 bases and J lost 0, with 9 bases in between. CDR3 size: 15 residues. Germline V lookup: CDR1 SGHVS, CDR2 FQNEAQ. CDR3 loop: CASSLLQGSNQPQHF. The CDR3, as DNA: TGTGCCAGCAGCTTGTTACAGGGTAGCAATCAGCCCCAGCATTTT.

This chain uses TRBV28 with TRBJ2-7; tentatively, D is TRBD2 (6 bases). Deletions cut 3 bases from V and 2 bases from J, with 14 bases between. Germline assignment: CDR1 MDHEN and CDR2 SYDVKM. The CDR3 covers 15 residues. The CDR3 nucleotides read TGTGCCAGCAGTTTTATGAGGACGGGGGCCTACGAGCAGTACTTC. This translates into CASSFMRTGAYEQYF. Using reference TRBV28 and TRBJ2-7 for the parts outside the CDR3, the full variable domain is DVKVTQSSRYLVKRTGEKVFLECVQDMDHENMFWYRQDPGLGLRLIYFSYDVKMKEKGDIPEGYSVSREKKERFSLILESASTNQTSMYLCASSFMRTGAYEQYFGPGTRLTVT.

The chain combines TRBV6-5 with TRBJ1-2, with TRBD1 matching over 10 bases. CDR3 length equals 15 residues. V was clipped by 5 bases and J by 7 bases; unmatched bases: 10. CDR1 is MNHEY and CDR2 is SVGAGI in the germline V gene. CDR3 nucleotides: TGTGCCAGCAGTAAGCAAGGGACAGGGGTTGCTGGCTACACCTTC. Translating gives CASSKQGTGVAGYTF.

Worth noting for this clone: This CDR3 is also generated by other DNA sequences in the sample. The chain employs TRBV27 and TRBJ1-6; unclear D gene. Germline V gene lookup returns CDR1 MNHEY and CDR2 SMNVEV (reference sequence). The CDR3 totals 14 residues. V gave up 8 bases and J gave up 2 bases, with 10 bases separating them. The CDR3 nucleotides are TGTGCCAGCTCTAGGATAGCCTATAATTCACCCCTCCACTTT. This encodes CASSRIAYNSPLHF.

The chain is built from TRBV7-8 and TRBJ1-3, with 7 bases identical to TRBD1. The germline V gene has CDR1 SGHVS and CDR2 FQNEAQ. The CDR3 has 15 amino acids. J was trimmed by 0 bases and V by 3 bases; bases with no gene match: 2. CDR3 loop: CASSLTGISGNTIYF. For the CDR3, the DNA is TGTGCCAGCAGCTTGACAGGGATCTCTGGAAACACCATATATTTT. Supplemented by reference TRBV7-8 and TRBJ1-3, the full variable domain reads GAGVSQSPRYKVAKRGQDVALRCDPISGHVSLFWYQQALGQGPEFLTYFQNEAQLDKSGLPSDRFFAERPEGSVSTLKIQRTQQEDSAVYLCASSLTGISGNTIYFGEGSWLTVV.

CDR3 bases: TGTGCCAGCAGATCACGCCCGGGGGGGCCCTACGAGCAGTACTTC. This codes for CASRSRPGGPYEQYF. The chain carries TRBV7-6 and TRBJ2-7; the match to TRBD2 covers 8 bases. The CDR3 length is 15 residues. V shed 6 bases, J shed 2 bases, and the junction held 9 bases outside the gene matches. Germline V gives CDR1 SGHVS, CDR2 FNYEAQ.

This chain links TRBV5-1 with TRBJ1-6; D uncertain. V lost 1 base and J 9 bases, leaving 17 bases between the germline ends. Germline V gene data show CDR1 as SGHRS and CDR2 as YFSETQ. The CDR3 totals 16 residues. The CDR3 spells CASSLYTQSAISPLHF. For the CDR3, the DNA is TGCGCCAGCAGCTTGTATACGCAGTCAGCGATTTCACCCCTCCACTTT.

The rearrangement links TRBV5-1 to TRBJ2-1, with 11 bases aligning to TRBD1. Germline CDR1 SGHRS, CDR2 YFSETQ. The CDR3 covers 15 residues. The V and J ends lost 3 bases and 2 bases, in that order; junction bases with no gene match: 1. CDR3: CASSWGQGAYNEQFF. The CDR3 nucleotides read TGCGCCAGCAGCTGGGGACAGGGGGCCTACAATGAGCAGTTCTTC.

J is TRBJ2-2 and V is TRBV4-1, with 7 positions matching TRBD2. There are 16 residues in the CDR3. Germline assignment: CDR1 MGHRA and CDR2 YSYEKL. Trimming took 0 bases from V and 3 from J; bases not matched to a gene: 4. CDR3 sequence: CASSQDGGGHTGELFF. The CDR3 DNA is TGCGCCAGCAGCCAAGATGGGGGAGGGCACACCGGGGAGCTGTTTTTT.

The chain couples TRBV27 to TRBJ2-2, with 7 nucleotides matching TRBD2. Germline assignment: CDR1 MNHEY and CDR2 SMNVEV (reference sequence). This CDR3 comprises 15 residues. Losses at the gene ends were 3 bases for V and 9 bases for J; bases not matched to a gene: 10. CDR3 bases: TGTGCCAGCAGTTTTGGCGGGGGAGCCCACCGGGAGCTGTTTTTT. Translated, it gives CASSFGGGAHRELFF.

The V call is TRBV27, the J call TRBJ2-7, with 10 nucleotides matching TRBD2. The CDR3 consists of 18 residues. J lost 2 bases, V lost 5 bases, and 15 bases had no gene match. CDR1 is MNHEY, CDR2 SMNVEV, per germline (reference sequence). The chain's CDR3 is CASSPKKFSGGRTYEQYF. CDR3 sequence (DNA): TGTGCCAGCAGTCCTAAAAAGTTTAGCGGGGGGCGGACCTACGAGCAGTACTTC.

This clone was seen only a few times. This chain connects TRBV2 to TRBJ2-5; D remains unclear. Germline V gene lookup returns CDR1 SNHLY and CDR2 FYNNEI. This CDR3 is built from 14 residues. Deletions cut 4 bases from V and 0 bases from J, with 9 bases between. The CDR3 loop is CASSVMGNQETQYF. Here the CDR3 DNA reads TGTGCCAGCAGTGTTATGGGCAACCAAGAGACCCAGTACTTC.

The V gene is TRBV4-1, the J gene TRBJ2-2, with 8 bases that match TRBD1. V shed 5 bases and J 5 bases; nucleotides not matched to a gene: 7. From germline, CDR1 is MGHRA and CDR2 YSYEKL. The CDR3 is 15 residues long. The chain's CDR3 is CASSRSRTGTGELFF. Here the CDR3 DNA reads TGCGCCAGCAGCAGGTCGAGGACAGGGACCGGGGAGCTGTTTTTT.

This chain joins TRBV5-1 and TRBJ1-1, with TRBD1 as a possible D gene (6 bases). Germline values: CDR1 SGHRS, CDR2 YFSETQ. The ends were cut back, 0 bases at V and 3 bases at J, with 15 bases in the middle. The CDR3 covers 16 residues. Here the CDR3 reads CASSLGRGAMHTEAFF. The CDR3 DNA is TGCGCCAGCAGCTTGGGGCGGGGGGCTATGCACACTGAAGCTTTCTTT. Based on the CDR3 plus reference TRBV5-1 and TRBJ1-1, the full variable domain is KAGVTQTPRYLIKTRGQQVTLSCSPISGHRSVSWYQQTPGQGLQFLFEYFSETQRNKGNFPGRFSGRQFSNSRSEMNVSTLELGDSALYLCASSLGRGAMHTEAFFGQGTRLTVV.

V gene TRBV7-2 combines with J gene TRBJ1-1; TRBD1 matches 7 bases. Per the germline V gene, CDR1 is SGHTA and CDR2 is FQGNSA. The CDR3 totals 14 residues. The V segment lost 4 bases and the J segment 1 base; nucleotides outside the gene matches: 3. The CDR3 nucleotides are TGTGCCAGCAGCTCGGGACAGCCGAACACTGAAGCTTTCTTT. Translating it yields CASSSGQPNTEAFF.

The chain employs TRBV9 and TRBJ2-1; tentatively, D is TRBD2 (6 bases). Per germline, CDR1 SGDLS and CDR2 YYNGEE. The CDR3 is 16 residues long. V lost 4 bases to trimming and J lost 7 bases, with 21 bases between them. CDR3 residues: CASSPRPGLYVNEQFF. The CDR3 DNA reads as TGTGCCAGCAGCCCGCGTCCGGGACTTTATGTGAATGAGCAGTTCTTC. The full variable domain, completed using reference TRBV9 and TRBJ2-1, is DSGVTQTPKHLITATGQRVTLRCSPRSGDLSVYWYQQSLDQGLQFLIQYYNGEERAKGNILERFSAQQFPDLHSELNLSSLELGDSALYFCASSPRPGLYVNEQFFGPGTRLTVL.

This clone appeared once. This chain joins TRBV27 and TRBJ1-6; TRBD1 matches 7 bases. Germline V gives CDR1 MNHEY, CDR2 SMNVEV (reference sequence). The V gene end was trimmed by 4 bases and the J gene end by 9 bases; junction bases not matched to a gene: 6. The CDR3 extends over 14 amino acids. For the CDR3, the DNA is TGTGCCAGCAGTTGGAGGGGGCAGGGTTCACCCCTCCACTTT. Translating gives CASSWRGQGSPLHF.

This chain joins TRBV7-9 and TRBJ1-2; 8 nucleotides match TRBD1. CDR3 length equals 14 residues. V lost 7 bases, J lost 4 bases, and 8 bases stayed unmatched. The V gene's germline CDR1 is SEHNR and CDR2 FQNEAQ (reference sequence). As DNA, the CDR3 is TGTGCCAGCACCCTACTACAGGGGGGCTATGGCTACACCTTC. Encoded protein: CASTLLQGGYGYTF.

V and J are TRBV27 and TRBJ2-2; 11 bases match TRBD2. V was clipped by 5 bases and J by 6 bases; unmatched bases: 11. CDR3 length equals 17 residues. Germline V lookup: CDR1 MNHEY, CDR2 SMNVEV (reference sequence). The CDR3 loop is CASSIPGLAGPPGELFF. For the CDR3, the DNA is TGTGCCAGCAGTATCCCCGGACTAGCGGGTCCCCCCGGGGAGCTGTTTTTT.

This chain uses TRBV28 with TRBJ1-1; D call uncertain. Deletions cut 6 bases from V and 3 bases from J, with 14 bases between. Germline V gene data show CDR1 as MDHEN and CDR2 as SYDVKM. This CDR3 is 14 amino acids long. As DNA, the CDR3 is TGTGCCAGCAGCTCGAGCGGACTTTACACTGAAGCTTTCTTT. This translates into CASSSSGLYTEAFF.